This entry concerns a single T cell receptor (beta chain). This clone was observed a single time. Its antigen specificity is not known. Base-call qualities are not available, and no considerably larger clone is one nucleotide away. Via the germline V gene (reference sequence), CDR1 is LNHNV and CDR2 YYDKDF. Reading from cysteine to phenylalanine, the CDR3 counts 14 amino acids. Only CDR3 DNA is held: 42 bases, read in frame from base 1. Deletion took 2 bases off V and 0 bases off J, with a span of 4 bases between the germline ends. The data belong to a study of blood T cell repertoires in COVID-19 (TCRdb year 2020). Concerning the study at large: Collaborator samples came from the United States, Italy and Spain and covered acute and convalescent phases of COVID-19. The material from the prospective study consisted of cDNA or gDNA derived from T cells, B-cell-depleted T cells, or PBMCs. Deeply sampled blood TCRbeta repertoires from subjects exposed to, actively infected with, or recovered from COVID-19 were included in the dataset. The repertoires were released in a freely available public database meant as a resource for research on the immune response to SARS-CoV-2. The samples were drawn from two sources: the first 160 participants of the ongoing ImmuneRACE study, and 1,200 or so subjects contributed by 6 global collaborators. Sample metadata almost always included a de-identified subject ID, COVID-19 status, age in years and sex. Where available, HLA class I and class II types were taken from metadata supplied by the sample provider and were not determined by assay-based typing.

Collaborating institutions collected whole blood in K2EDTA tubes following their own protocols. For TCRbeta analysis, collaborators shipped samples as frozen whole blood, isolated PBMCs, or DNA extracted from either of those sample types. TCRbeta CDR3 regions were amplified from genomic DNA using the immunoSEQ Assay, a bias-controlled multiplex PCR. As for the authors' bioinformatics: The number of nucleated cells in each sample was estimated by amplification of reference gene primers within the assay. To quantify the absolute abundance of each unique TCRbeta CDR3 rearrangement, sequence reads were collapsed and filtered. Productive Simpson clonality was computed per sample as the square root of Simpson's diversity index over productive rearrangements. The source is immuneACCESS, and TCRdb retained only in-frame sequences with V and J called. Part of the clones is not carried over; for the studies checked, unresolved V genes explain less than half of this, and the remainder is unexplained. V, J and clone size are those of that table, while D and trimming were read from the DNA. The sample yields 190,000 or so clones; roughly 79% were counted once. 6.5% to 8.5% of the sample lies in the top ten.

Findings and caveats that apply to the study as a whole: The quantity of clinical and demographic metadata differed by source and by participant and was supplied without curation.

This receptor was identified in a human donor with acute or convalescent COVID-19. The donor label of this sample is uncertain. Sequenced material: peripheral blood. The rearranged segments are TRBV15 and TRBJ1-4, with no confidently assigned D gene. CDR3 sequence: CATSRTATNEKLFF. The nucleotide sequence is TGTGCCACCAGCAGAACAGCAACTAATGAAAAACTGTTTTTT.